This record looks at one TCR beta chain sequence and its context. Antigen: not known. This specimen comes from a study of blood T cells in healthy people across ages. Findings and limits, study-wide: The recorded TCR beta diversity per million T cells decreased in a roughly linear manner with age. No one knew whether donors had CMV, which possibly confounded expanded clonotype changes. Relative to aged donors, long-lived donors carried more naive CD4+ cells and displayed higher diversity.

Alongside a J-beta primer mix, a sample-barcoded 5' primer served in a second PCR lasting about 6 to 11 cycles. Through a template-switch adaptor with 12 random nucleotides, each cDNA molecule received a tag. TCRdb passed the 5' RACE reads through MiXCR, listing each CDR3 protein once. The table records hundreds of thousands of distinct CDR3 sequences, roughly 41% of them present only once. This CDR3 has 14 amino acids. Germline V gene data show CDR1 as SGHTA and CDR2 as FQGNSA. The sequenced sample was blood. This clonotype was obtained from an older man in good health. The V and J genes are TRBV7-2 and TRBJ2-4; tentatively, D is TRBD2 (5 bases). The J call may not be correct, given that the DNA end is closer to TRBJ2-5. The chain's CDR3 is CASSPRTRLKTQYF. The CDR3 region has the DNA TGTGCCAGCAGCCCTCGTACTAGGTTGAAGACCCAGTACTTC.